This entry concerns a single T cell receptor beta chain. The antigen is not known. It was with a sample-barcoded 5' primer and a J-beta primer mix that a second PCR of roughly 7 to 12 cycles was run. Each cDNA molecule was tagged by a template-switch adaptor with 12 random nucleotides. Using its own MiXCR run on the 5' RACE reads, TCRdb lists one record per CDR3 protein. In the table there are 650,000 to 1,000,000 distinct CDR3 sequences, 36% of which are singletons. This entry comes from a study of blood T cells in healthy people across ages. Donation came from healthy Caucasian individuals in Russia who were aged 6 to 90. Per sample, extraction of total RNA gave at least 6 micrograms in every case. Whole-study findings and limits: It was the long-lived donors that had more naive CD4+ cells and higher diversity than aged donors.

The material sequenced was blood. This receptor was taken from a man between 18 and 35 years old in good health.

CDR3 bases: TGTGCCATCAGTGGGAGATCTGGAAACACCATATATTTT. Its protein is CAISGRSGNTIYF. The chain employs TRBV10-3 and TRBJ1-3; D ambiguous. The germline gives CDR1 ENHRY, CDR2 SYGVKD. Trimming left V 4 bases short and J 1 base short, with 5 bases between. The CDR3 has 13 amino acids.